This TCR beta chain was profiled in a study of shared clonotypes between healthy human individuals. On the study more broadly: The composition of the donors was a couple of women and a few men aged 18 to 49. Three CD4 naive, three CD4 memory, two CD8 naive and one CD8 memory plate were used per donor. Overall study findings and caveats: Sequencing depth was expected to affect clonotype sharing among donors.

This clone was seen ten or more times. What it binds is unknown. Repertoires were generated with immunoSEQ multiplex PCR, while TCRdb's copy carries only in-frame clones and drops some. The top ten hold over 9% of the sample, which has hundreds of thousands of clones, 74% seen once. V was clipped by 3 bases and J by 0 bases; unmatched bases: 19. This CDR3 region has 21 residues. Looked up from germline, CDR1 is LGHNA and CDR2 is YSLEER. The receptor's source is a young man in good health. What was sequenced was memory CD4+ T cells sorted from blood. Subset defined: CD45RA-negative fraction. This rearrangement joins TRBV4-3 to TRBJ2-3, with 9 bases aligning to TRBD1. The DNA for the CDR3 is TGCGCCAGCAGCCAGGGGGTTTATGGGACAGGGATAAAAGCTAGCACAGATACGCAGTATTTT. It yields the protein CASSQGVYGTGIKASTDTQYF.